These 15 T cell receptor beta chains originate from one sample sequenced in a study of CD8+CD57+ T cells in acquired aplastic anemia (dated by TCRdb to the late 2010s). Sequencing was carried out with an Illumina HiSeq 2000. Genomic DNA was used as template for profiling of TCR beta VDJ combinations and CDR3 sequences. The raw public reads went through TCRdb reprocessing: fastp at Q25, MiXCR clone calling, in-frame beta chains kept. One record per CDR3 amino acid sequence lists the most common genes and DNA. The sample has more than 150,000 distinct CDR3 sequences on record, more than 45% of them singletons. The ten largest clonotypes hold under 3.5% of the sample. Expansion of CD8+CD57+ cells had been shown by flow cytometry in the patients chosen for sequencing. Sequenced input: sorted CD4+, CD8+, or CD8+CD57+ T cells (not recorded which) from PBMCs. The source of these receptors is a human donor with aplastic anemia.

This clonotype was detected many times. The chain joins TRBV12-3 or TRBV12-4 to TRBJ2-2; 10 bases fit TRBD2. J gave up 4 bases and V 1 base, and 0 bases lay outside the gene matches. This CDR3 is 15 amino acids long. The DNA for the CDR3 is TGTGCCAGCAGTTTAGTAGCGGGAGGCACCGGGGAGCTGTTTTTT. Its translation: CASSLVAGGTGELFF.

Turning to this clonotype: The conserved phenylalanine or tryptophan normally closing the CDR3 is absent here, so this likely arose from a read error. The DNA is left out, because the CDR3 cannot be placed on it with certainty; the CDR3 is given as TCRdb lists it. The chain combines TRBV7-2 with TRBJ2-2. Per the germline V gene, CDR1 is SGHTA and CDR2 is FQGNSA. The CDR3 comprises 15 residues, both ends counted. This chain's CDR3 is CASSLKGRTPGSCLV.

This clonotype came up once. V gene TRBV7-8 combines with J gene TRBJ1-2, with D perhaps matching TRBD1 (5 bases). The V end lost 6 bases, the J end lost 4 bases, and 15 bases lay between the germline ends. Germline V lookup: CDR1 SGHVS, CDR2 FQNEAQ. The CDR3 has 14 residues. The CDR3 DNA reads as TGTGCCAGCAGTTCCGTCGGGGCCAGCTATGGCTACACCTTC. Translating it yields CASSSVGASYGYTF. Combining the CDR3 with reference TRBV7-8 and TRBJ1-2 gives the whole variable domain GAGVSQSPRYKVAKRGQDVALRCDPISGHVSLFWYQQALGQGPEFLTYFQNEAQLDKSGLPSDRFFAERPEGSVSTLKIQRTQQEDSAVYLCASSSVGASYGYTFGSGTRLTVV.

The chain combines TRBV9 with TRBJ2-7; 7 bases fit TRBD1. The CDR3 covers 15 residues. V was clipped by 4 bases and J by 2 bases; unmatched bases: 9. Germline CDR1 and CDR2: SGDLS and YYNGEE. CDR3 residues: CASSPDRHRPYEQYF. The CDR3 nucleotides read TGTGCCAGCAGCCCGGACAGGCACCGCCCCTACGAGCAGTACTTC. The full variable domain, its missing parts supplied by reference TRBV9 and TRBJ2-7, is DSGVTQTPKHLITATGQRVTLRCSPRSGDLSVYWYQQSLDQGLQFLIQYYNGEERAKGNILERFSAQQFPDLHSELNLSSLELGDSALYFCASSPDRHRPYEQYFGPGTRLTVT.

This chain joins TRBV10-3 and TRBJ2-7; D not certain. Trimming left V 9 bases short and J 3 bases short, with 3 bases between. This CDR3 region has 9 residues. CDR1 is ENHRY and CDR2 is SYGVKD in the germline V gene. The DNA for the CDR3 is TGTGCCATAGGCTACGAGCAGTACTTC. Encoded protein: CAIGYEQYF.

Comment on this clonotype: A much larger clone differs by one base, so this may be a read error. The genes are TRBV5-1 and TRBJ2-5, with TRBD1 identical over 8 bases. The CDR3 runs 14 residues. Germline V CDR1 and CDR2: SGHRS, YFSETQ. The CDR3 bases are TGCGCCAGCAGCTTAGGACAGGGCGCAGAGACCCGGTACTTC. Translation gives CASSLGQGAETRYF.

V and J are TRBV19 and TRBJ1-1; D is perhaps TRBD1 (6 bases). The germline V gene has CDR1 LNHDA and CDR2 SQIVND (reference sequence). Trimming took 6 bases from V and 5 from J, leaving 13 bases between them. CDR3 length: 13 amino acids. The CDR3 DNA sequence: TGTGCCAGTAGATGGATACAGGGAACTGAAGCTTTCTTT. It specifies CASRWIQGTEAFF.

The CDR3, as DNA: TGTGCCAGCAGGGGACAGGGGGGATGCACTGAAGCTTTCTTT. Its protein is CASRGQGGCTEAFF. The chain carries TRBV6-1 and TRBJ1-1; 11 bases line up with TRBD1. Trimming at V came to 6 bases and at J to 4 bases, leaving 4 bases not matched to a gene. Germline V gives CDR1 MNHNS, CDR2 SASEGT. This CDR3 is built from 14 residues.

The J gene is TRBJ1-6, the V gene TRBV2; D unresolved. Germline CDR1 SNHLY, CDR2 FYNNEI. The CDR3 covers 14 residues. The ends were cut back, 4 bases at V and 10 bases at J, with 14 bases in the middle. The CDR3 reads CASSGSIRRSPLHF. CDR3 sequence (DNA): TGTGCCAGCAGTGGGTCGATCCGGCGGTCACCCCTCCACTTT.

This clonotype was detected many times. The V gene is TRBV19, the J gene TRBJ2-1; TRBD1 agrees at 10 bases. This CDR3 has 15 residues. J was trimmed by 1 base and V by 7 bases; bases with no gene match: 4. CDR1 is LNHDA and CDR2 is SQIVND in the germline V gene (reference sequence). The CDR3 DNA reads TGTGCCAGTAAACAGGGACAGGGGTCCTACAATGAGCAGTTCTTC. Translating it yields CASKQGQGSYNEQFF.

The V and J genes are TRBV2 and TRBJ2-1; 10 bases align to TRBD1. The germline V gene has CDR1 SNHLY and CDR2 FYNNEI. CDR3 length: 15 residues. With V trimmed by 5 bases and J by 3 bases, 4 bases remained unmatched. CDR3 protein: CASSPGTGVYNEQFF. The CDR3 DNA reads as TGTGCCAGCAGTCCCGGGACAGGGGTCTACAATGAGCAGTTCTTC.

In its sample, this clonotype was seen many times. The V call is TRBV7-2, the J call TRBJ1-2, with TRBD1 identical over 9 bases. This CDR3 contains 16 residues. Germline values: CDR1 SGHTA, CDR2 FQGNSA. V lost 3 bases to trimming and J lost 1 base; unmatched junction nucleotides: 6. This chain's CDR3 is CASSFNTGGLNYGYTF. DNA for the CDR3: TGTGCCAGCAGCTTCAACACAGGGGGCCTTAACTATGGCTACACCTTC. Variable domain in full (rest from reference TRBV7-2 and TRBJ1-2): GAGVSQSPSNKVTEKGKDVELRCDPISGHTALYWYRQSLGQGLEFLIYFQGNSAPDKSGLPSDRFSAERTGGSVSTLTIQRTQQEDSAVYLCASSFNTGGLNYGYTFGSGTRLTVV.

This clonotype was counted a single time. V usage is TRBV24-1 and J usage is TRBJ2-3; 9 bases align to TRBD2. The J segment lost 5 bases and the V segment lost 10 bases, leaving 3 bases of the junction unmatched. The CDR3 is made up of 12 amino acids. Germline CDR1 and CDR2: KGHDR and SFDVKD. CDR3 region: CATSGGGDTQYF. The CDR3 DNA is TGTGCCACTAGCGGGGGTGGAGATACGCAGTATTTT.

This clonotype has at least ten counts. The V and J genes are TRBV20-1 and TRBJ2-3; 11 positions match TRBD2. This CDR3 comprises 13 residues. Unmatched junction bases numbered 6, after V lost 7 bases and J lost 6 bases. Germline lookup yields CDR1 DFQATT and CDR2 SNEGSKA (reference sequence). CDR3 protein: CSVPLAGVDTQYF. CDR3 DNA sequence: TGCAGTGTCCCACTAGCGGGGGTGGATACGCAGTATTTT.

The V call is TRBV2, the J call TRBJ1-2; TRBD1 agrees at 10 bases. The junction had 6 bases not matched to a gene; V was cut back by 3 bases and J by 8 bases. The CDR3 totals 14 residues. Germline loops: CDR1 SNHLY, CDR2 FYNNEI. DNA for the CDR3: TGTGCCAGCAGTGACCGACAGGGGGCGGGGGGCTACACCTTC. This translates into CASSDRQGAGGYTF.